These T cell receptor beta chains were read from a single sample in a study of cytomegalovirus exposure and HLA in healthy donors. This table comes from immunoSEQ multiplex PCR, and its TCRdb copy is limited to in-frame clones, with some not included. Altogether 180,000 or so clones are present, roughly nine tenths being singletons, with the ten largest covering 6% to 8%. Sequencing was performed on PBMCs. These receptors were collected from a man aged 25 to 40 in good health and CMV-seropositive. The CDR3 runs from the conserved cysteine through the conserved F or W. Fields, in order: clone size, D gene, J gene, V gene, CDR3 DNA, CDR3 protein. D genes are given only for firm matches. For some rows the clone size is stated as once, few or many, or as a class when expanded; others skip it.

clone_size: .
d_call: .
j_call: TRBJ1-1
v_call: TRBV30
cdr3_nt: TGTGCCTGGAGCCAGTGGGGGGGCACTGAAGCTTTCTTT
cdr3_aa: CAWSQWGGTEAFF

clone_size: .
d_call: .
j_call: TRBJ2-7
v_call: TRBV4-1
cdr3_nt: TGCGCCAGCAGCCAAGATAGGAACGAGCAGTACTTC
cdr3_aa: CASSQDRNEQYF

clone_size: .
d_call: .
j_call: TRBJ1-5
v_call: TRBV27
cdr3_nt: TGTGCCAGCGGACCCGGGACCGCACATCAGCCCCAGCATTTT
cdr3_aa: CASGPGTAHQPQHF

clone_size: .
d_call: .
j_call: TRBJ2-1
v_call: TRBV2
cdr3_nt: TGTGCCAGCAGTGCAAGGGGGTGGCCCTACAATGAGCAGTTCTTC
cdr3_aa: CASSARGWPYNEQFF

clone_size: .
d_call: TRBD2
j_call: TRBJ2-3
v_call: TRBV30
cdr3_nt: TGTGCCTGGACTAGCGGGGAGGCGTTCACAGATACGCAGTATTTT
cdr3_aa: CAWTSGEAFTDTQYF

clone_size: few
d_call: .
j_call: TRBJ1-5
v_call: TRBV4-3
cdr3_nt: TGCGCCAGCAGCCAAGATCCAGGGGATCAGCCCCAGCATTTT
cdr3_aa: CASSQDPGDQPQHF

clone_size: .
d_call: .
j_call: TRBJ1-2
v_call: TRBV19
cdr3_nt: TGTGCCAGTAGTATATCAGGGAATATCTATGGCTACACCTTC
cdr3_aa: CASSISGNIYGYTF

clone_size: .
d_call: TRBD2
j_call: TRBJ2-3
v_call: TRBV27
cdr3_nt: TGTGCCAGCAGTTTAGCGGGAGCGTTCACAGATACGCAGTATTTT
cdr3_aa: CASSLAGAFTDTQYF

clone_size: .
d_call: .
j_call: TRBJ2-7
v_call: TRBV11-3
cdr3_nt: TGTGCCAGCAGCTTAACAGGAGCCTACGAGCAGTACTTC
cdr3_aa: CASSLTGAYEQYF

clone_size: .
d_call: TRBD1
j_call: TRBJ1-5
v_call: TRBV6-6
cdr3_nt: TGTGCCAGCAGTCCTGACAGGGGCAATCAGCCCCAGCATTTT
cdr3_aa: CASSPDRGNQPQHF

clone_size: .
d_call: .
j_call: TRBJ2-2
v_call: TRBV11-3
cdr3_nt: TGTGCCAGCAGCTTCGCCTACGACGGCCAGAACACCGGGGAGCTGTTTTTT
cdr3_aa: CASSFAYDGQNTGELFF

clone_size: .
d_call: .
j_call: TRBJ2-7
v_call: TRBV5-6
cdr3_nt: TGTGCCAGCAGCTTCGGTGGTTCCTACGAGCAGTACTTC
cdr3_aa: CASSFGGSYEQYF

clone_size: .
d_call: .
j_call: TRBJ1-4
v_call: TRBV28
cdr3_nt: TGTGCCAGCCAACGGGCCCTAGATGAAAAACTGTTTTTT
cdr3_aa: CASQRALDEKLFF